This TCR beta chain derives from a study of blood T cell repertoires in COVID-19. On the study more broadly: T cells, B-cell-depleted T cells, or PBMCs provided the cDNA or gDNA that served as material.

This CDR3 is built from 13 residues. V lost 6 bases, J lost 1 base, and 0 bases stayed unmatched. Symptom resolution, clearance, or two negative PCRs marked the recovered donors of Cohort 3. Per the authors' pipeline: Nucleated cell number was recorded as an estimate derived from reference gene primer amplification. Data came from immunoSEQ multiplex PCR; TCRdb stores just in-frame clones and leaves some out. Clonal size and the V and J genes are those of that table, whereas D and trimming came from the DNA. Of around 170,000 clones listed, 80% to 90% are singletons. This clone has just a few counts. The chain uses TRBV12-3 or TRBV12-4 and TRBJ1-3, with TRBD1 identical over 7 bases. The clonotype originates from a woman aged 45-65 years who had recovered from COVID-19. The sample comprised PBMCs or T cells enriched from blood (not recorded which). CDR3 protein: CASRTGSGNTIYF. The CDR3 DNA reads TGTGCCAGCAGGACAGGGTCTGGAAACACCATATATTTT.